The TCR beta chain described here comes from a study of neoadjuvant anti-PD-1 for oral cavity cancer. About the research overall: Patients without progression received a fourth nivolumab dose around day 43, then surgical resection on days 50-56. Whole-study results and caveats: TCR analyses covered only three patients per response group. Post-nivolumab, blood T cell clonality was significantly elevated in non-responders.

The V gene lost 0 bases and the J gene lost 4 bases, with 7 bases spanning the gap. CDR3 size: 13 residues. Germline CDR1 SGDLS, CDR2 YYNGEE. Using immunoSEQ multiplex PCR, the repertoire was profiled, and TCRdb retains in-frame clones only, with some absent. The table lists roughly 13,000 clones, roughly 70% of them singletons, with around 2% in the top ten. As concerns this clone: The antigen is unknown.

The time point: after neoadjuvant nivolumab, at surgical resection. Patients had HPV-negative, locally advanced oral cavity squamous cell carcinoma. This TCR was sampled from a person between 40 and 85 years old with oral cavity squamous cell carcinoma. The chain recombines TRBV9 with TRBJ1-2; a possible D gene is TRBD1 (6 bases). Specimen: PBMCs, collected after nivolumab (anti-PD-1) treatment. This CDR3 reads CASSVGGPYGYTF. CDR3 coding DNA: TGTGCCAGCAGCGTAGGGGGGCCCTATGGCTACACCTTC.